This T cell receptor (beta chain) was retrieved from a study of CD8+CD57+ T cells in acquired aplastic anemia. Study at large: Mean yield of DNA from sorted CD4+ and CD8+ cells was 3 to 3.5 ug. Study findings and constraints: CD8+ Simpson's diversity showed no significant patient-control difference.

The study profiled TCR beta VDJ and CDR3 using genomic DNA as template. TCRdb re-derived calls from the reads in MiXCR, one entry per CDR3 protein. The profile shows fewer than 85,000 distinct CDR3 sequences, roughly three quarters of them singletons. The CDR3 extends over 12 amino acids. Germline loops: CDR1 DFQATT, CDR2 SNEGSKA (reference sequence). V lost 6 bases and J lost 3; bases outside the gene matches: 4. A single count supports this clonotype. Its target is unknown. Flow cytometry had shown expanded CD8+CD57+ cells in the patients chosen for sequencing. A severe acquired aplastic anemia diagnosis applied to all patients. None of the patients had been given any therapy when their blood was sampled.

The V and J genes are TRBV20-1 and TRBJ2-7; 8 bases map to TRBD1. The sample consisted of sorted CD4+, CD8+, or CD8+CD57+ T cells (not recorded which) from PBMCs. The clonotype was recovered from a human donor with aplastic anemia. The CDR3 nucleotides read TGCAGTGCCACTGACAGGGGCTACGAGCAGTACTTC. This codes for CSATDRGYEQYF.